This is a list of T cell receptor beta chains from one sample in a study of OX40 agonist ivuxolimab in advanced cancers. Method: immunoSEQ multiplex PCR; TCRdb's copy keeps in-frame clones and lacks some. The data hold tens of thousands of clones, with about 86% observed a single time. Sequenced here: CD4+ or CD8+ T cells sorted from blood, sampled in a trial of the OX40 agonist ivuxolimab. The receptor set was obtained from an adult with an advanced solid tumor such as melanoma, head and neck, liver or kidney cancer. Each CDR3 is given without its conserved first and last residue.

j_call	v_call	cdr3_aa
TRBJ2-7	TRBV5-1	ASSETSGSYEQY
TRBJ1-3	TRBV6-5	ASSSESSGNTIY
TRBJ2-3	TRBV2	ASSPGVTSGGLTDTQY
TRBJ2-3	TRBV27	ASPPPHSSTDTQY
TRBJ2-3	TRBV27	ASSSFSGPRWDTQY
TRBJ2-1	TRBV9	ASSVAGLAGGRLTNEQF
TRBJ2-3	TRBV5-1	ASSFNFGGQGTDTQY
TRBJ2-6	TRBV30	AWSVRATSGANVLT
TRBJ2-5	TRBV7-2	ASSLRLEGTQY
TRBJ1-2	TRBV4-1	ASSPTGQGYGYT
TRBJ2-7	TRBV28	ASSLQGEQY
TRBJ1-6	TRBV19	ASTLGQVRNSPLH
TRBJ2-3	TRBV5-1	ASSLNTDTQY
TRBJ2-1	TRBV11-3	ASRRDVSSYNEQF
TRBJ2-7	TRBV27	ASSSQSVYGQY
TRBJ1-3	TRBV18	ASSPQGDTIY
TRBJ2-7	TRBV11-2	ASSHITGTASYEQY
TRBJ1-1	TRBV6-5	ASSQTSARGAF
TRBJ2-5	TRBV7-9	ASSLSSGQETQY
TRBJ1-3	TRBV27	ASSSRGYDSGNTIY
TRBJ2-7	TRBV9	ASSVDSGTYEQY
TRBJ1-2	TRBV18	ASSPGGMGYT